Listed here are 14 T cell receptor delta chains from one sample, sequenced in a study of fetal and pediatric gammadelta thymocytes. TCRdb re-processed the reads via CATT. Among thousands of delta-chain clones listed, under 30% were seen once. Sequenced: non-Vgamma9Vdelta2 gamma-delta T cells from the thymus. Specified subset: CD3+gammadeltaTCR+ thymocytes not co-expressing Vgamma9 and Vdelta2. All receptors derive from a child who underwent cardiac surgery and was recorded as healthy.

To note about this clone: A much larger clone is a single base away; this may be a read error. The chain employs TRDV3 and TRDJ1; the match to TRDD3 covers 9 bases. This CDR3 spans 21 amino acids. Germline V gives CDR1 TVYSNPD, CDR2 GDNSRS (reference sequence). The V segment lost 5 bases and the J segment 0 bases; nucleotides outside the gene matches: 28. CDR3 sequence reads: CALRPGSFDRGILAYTDKLIF. The CDR3 DNA sequence: TGTGCCCTTCGGCCTGGGTCGTTCGATCGGGGGATACTGGCGTACACCGATAAACTCATCTTT. The complete variable domain, with remaining parts taken from reference TRDV3 and TRDJ1, reads CDKVTQSSPDQTVASGSEVVLLCTYDTVYSNPDLFWYRIRPDYSFQFVFYGDNSRSEGADFTQGRFSVKHILTQKAFHLVISPVRTEDSATYYCALRPGSFDRGILAYTDKLIFGKGTRVTVEP.

To note about this clone: The likely explanation is a read error, given a far larger clone one base away. Distinct nucleotide sequences in the sample also encode this CDR3. This chain uses TRAV38-2/DV8 with TRDJ1, with D possibly being TRDD2 or TRDD3 (6 bases each). CDR3 size: 28 residues. Between the trimmed V and J ends, which lost 7 bases and 0 bases, there was a span of 55 bases. Germline V gene sequence: CDR1 TSESDYY, CDR2 QEAYKQQN. Here the CDR3 reads CAYSGIPGIIPSRPRLGSSPTYTDKLIF. CDR3 DNA sequence: TGTGCTTATTCGGGTATCCCCGGGATCATCCCTTCCCGACCCCGGCTGGGGAGCAGCCCTACTTACACCGATAAACTCATCTTT.

By its share, this clone is medium-sized. The chain carries TRDV1 and TRDJ1; TRDD3 matches at 13 bases. The germline V gene encodes CDR1 TSWWSYY and CDR2 QGS. The CDR3 is 22 amino acids. V was pared by 3 bases and J by 2 bases, with 21 bases of the junction left unmatched. CDR3 loop: CALGEPGPLYWGIRNITDKLIF. The CDR3 nucleotides are TGTGCTCTTGGGGAGCCAGGGCCGCTCTACTGGGGGATACGCAACATAACCGATAAACTCATCTTT.

This clone is classed as medium-sized. Other DNA sequences from this sample encode an identical CDR3 as well. The chain uses TRDV1 and TRDJ1; 10 nucleotides agree with TRDD3. The CDR3 loop spans 26 amino acids. The germline V gene encodes CDR1 TSWWSYY and CDR2 QGS. The trim removed 4 bases at V and 0 bases at J, leaving 35 bases unmatched. The CDR3 loop is CALGATPRPRNWIWWGIPFHTDKLIF. The CDR3 region has the DNA TGTGCTCTTGGGGCTACACCACGTCCCCGCAATTGGATATGGTGGGGGATACCTTTCCACACCGATAAACTCATCTTT.

This clone was seen a few times. The J gene is TRDJ3, the V gene TRDV1; D may correspond to TRDD2 or TRDD3 (9 bases each). Trimming took 0 bases from V and 0 from J, leaving 30 bases between them. CDR1 TSWWSYY and CDR2 QGS come from the germline V gene. The length of the CDR3 is 25 residues. This CDR3 is CALGELSAFLRPWGIRSWDTRQMFF. The CDR3 DNA reads TGTGCTCTTGGGGAACTCTCGGCCTTCCTACGACCCTGGGGGATTCGCTCCTGGGACACCCGACAGATGTTTTTC.

This clone qualifies as medium-sized. Other DNA variants within this sample encode the same CDR3. The rearrangement links TRAV14/DV4 to TRDJ1, with TRDD3 matching 13 bases. V dropped 0 bases and J dropped 0; count of bases not matched to a gene: 16. In germline, CDR1 is TSDPSYG, CDR2 QGSYDQQN (reference sequence). This CDR3 has 22 amino acids. CDR3 DNA: TGTGCAATGAGAGAGGGCCTTCAGGTACTGGGGGATACGCTGGTTTACACCGATAAACTCATCTTT. Protein sequence: CAMREGLQVLGDTLVYTDKLIF.

Remarks on this clone: This sequence may be a read error, since a much larger clone differs from it by one base. Other DNA variants within this sample encode the same CDR3. V gene TRDV1 combines with J gene TRDJ1; 11 bases map to TRDD3. CDR1 TSWWSYY and CDR2 QGS come from the germline V gene. The CDR3 covers 20 residues. J lost 5 bases, V lost 0 bases, and 17 bases had no gene match. CDR3 in amino acids: CALGELVLTTGGYPTDKLIF. For the CDR3, the DNA is TGTGCTCTTGGGGAACTCGTCCTTACAACTGGGGGATATCCCACAGATAAACTCATCTTT.

This clone was found a few times. J is TRDJ1 and V is TRDV1; possible D gene TRDD2, 6 bases. Trimming shortened V by 1 base and J by 0 bases, and 27 bases separated the two germline ends. Germline-derived CDR1 and CDR2 are TSWWSYY and QGS. This CDR3 has 21 residues. The CDR3 coding sequence is TGTGCTCTTGGGGAACGAGGTCCTACGCCCCACCCTCACCAGTACACCGATAAACTCATCTTT. It is translated as CALGERGPTPHPHQYTDKLIF.

V and J are TRDV1 and TRDJ1; TRDD3 agrees at 11 bases. With V trimmed by 0 bases and J by 3 bases, 24 bases remained unmatched. The CDR3 is 23 amino acids. Germline assignment: CDR1 TSWWSYY and CDR2 QGS. The CDR3 sequence: CALGELASTVAVLGDNVPDKLIF. In nucleotides, the CDR3 is TGTGCTCTTGGGGAACTAGCTTCTACGGTGGCGGTACTGGGGGATAACGTCCCCGATAAACTCATCTTT.

The V gene is TRDV1, the J gene TRDJ1; 10 nucleotides match TRDD3. This CDR3 comprises 17 residues. J was trimmed by 2 bases and V by 2 bases; bases with no gene match: 8. Germline values: CDR1 TSWWSYY, CDR2 QGS. The CDR3 region has the DNA TGTGCTCTTGGGGAATTTCTACTGGGGGATCTTACCGATAAACTCATCTTT. It translates to CALGEFLLGDLTDKLIF.

Within the sample, this clone is medium-sized. The chain carries TRAV29/DV5 and TRDJ2; 10 bases line up with TRDD3. Trimming at V came to 5 bases and at J to 6 bases, leaving 31 bases not matched to a gene. Germline assignment: CDR1 NSMFDY and CDR2 ISSIKDK. The CDR3 contains 22 residues. CDR3 protein: CAAREPTTKSGGDTLPSAQLFF. CDR3 bases: TGTGCAGCCCGCGAACCTACGACCAAATCGGGGGGGGATACGCTTCCCTCAGCACAACTCTTCTTT.

With regard to this clone: Just one base apart from a much larger clone, this may be a read error. The rearrangement links TRDV1 to TRDJ1; TRDD3 matches 7 bases. The CDR3 is 26 residues long. Per germline, CDR1 TSWWSYY and CDR2 QGS. Trimming cost V 0 bases and J 0 bases; bases outside gene matches: 34. The CDR3 DNA reads TGTGCTCTTGGGGAACTACAGCTATGGCTTCCACTGTCGTACTGGGGTCGGTGCCCTGACACCGATAAACTCATCTTT. Translation: CALGELQLWLPLSYWGRCPDTDKLIF.

This clone was recorded once. A far larger clone is one base from this, pointing to a likely read error. V usage is TRDV2 and J usage is TRDJ1, with 9 nucleotides matching TRDD2. Germline CDR1 and CDR2: GEAIGNYY and EKD. The CDR3 loop spans 22 amino acids. V was clipped by 0 bases and J by 3 bases; unmatched bases: 25. CDR3: CACDTLGLPTLLEPIHADKLIF. The CDR3 DNA reads TGTGCCTGTGACACCCTCGGCCTTCCTACCCTACTGGAGCCCATTCACGCCGATAAACTCATCTTT.

This chain connects TRDV1 to TRDJ1; 10 bases are shared with TRDD3. Germline V CDR1 and CDR2: TSWWSYY, QGS. With 4 bases clipped from V and 0 bases from J, the junction kept 26 bases outside the gene matches. The CDR3 loop spans 23 amino acids. Here the CDR3 reads CALGGTTTGTRLGDKEDTDKLIF. The CDR3 DNA reads as TGTGCTCTTGGGGGAACTACTACCGGTACGAGGCTGGGGGATAAGGAGGACACCGATAAACTCATCTTT.